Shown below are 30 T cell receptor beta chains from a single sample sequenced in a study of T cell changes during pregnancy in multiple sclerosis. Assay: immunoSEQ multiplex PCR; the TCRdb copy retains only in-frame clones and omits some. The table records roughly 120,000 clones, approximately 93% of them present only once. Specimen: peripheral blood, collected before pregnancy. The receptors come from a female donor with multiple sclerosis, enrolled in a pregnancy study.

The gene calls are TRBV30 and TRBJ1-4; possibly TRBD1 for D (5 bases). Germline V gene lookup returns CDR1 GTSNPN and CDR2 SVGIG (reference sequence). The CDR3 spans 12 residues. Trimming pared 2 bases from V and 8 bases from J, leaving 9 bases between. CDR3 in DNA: TGTGCCTGGAGTCTGAAGGGGGAAAAACTGTTTTTT. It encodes CAWSLKGEKLFF. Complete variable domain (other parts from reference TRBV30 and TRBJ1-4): SQTIHQWPATLVQPVGSPLSLECTVEGTSNPNLYWYRQAAGRGLQLLFYSVGIGQISSEVPQNLSASRPQDRQFILSSKKLLLSDSGFYLCAWSLKGEKLFFGSGTQLSVL.

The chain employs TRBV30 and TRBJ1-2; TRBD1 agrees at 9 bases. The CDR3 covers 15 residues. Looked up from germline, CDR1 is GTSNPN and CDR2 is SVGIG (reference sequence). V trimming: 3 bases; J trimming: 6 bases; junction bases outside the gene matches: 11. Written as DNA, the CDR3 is TGTGCCTGGAGGACGAGATCACAGGGGGCACATGGCTACACCTTC. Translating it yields CAWRTRSQGAHGYTF. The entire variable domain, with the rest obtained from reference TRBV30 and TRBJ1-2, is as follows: SQTIHQWPATLVQPVGSPLSLECTVEGTSNPNLYWYRQAAGRGLQLLFYSVGIGQISSEVPQNLSASRPQDRQFILSSKKLLLSDSGFYLCAWRTRSQGAHGYTFGSGTRLTVV.

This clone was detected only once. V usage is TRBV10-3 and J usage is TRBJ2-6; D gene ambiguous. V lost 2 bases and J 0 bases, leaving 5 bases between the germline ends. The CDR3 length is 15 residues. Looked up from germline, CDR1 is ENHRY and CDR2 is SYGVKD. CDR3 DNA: TGTGCCATCAGTGAGGTCGGCTCTGGGGCCAACGTCCTGACTTTC. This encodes CAISEVGSGANVLTF.

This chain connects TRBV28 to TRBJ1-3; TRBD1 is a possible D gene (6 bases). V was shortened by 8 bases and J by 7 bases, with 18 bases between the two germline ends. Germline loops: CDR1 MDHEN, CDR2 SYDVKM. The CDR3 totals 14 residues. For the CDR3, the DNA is TGTGCCAGCGGCCCGTACAGGGAGTGGAACACCATATATTTT. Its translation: CASGPYREWNTIYF.

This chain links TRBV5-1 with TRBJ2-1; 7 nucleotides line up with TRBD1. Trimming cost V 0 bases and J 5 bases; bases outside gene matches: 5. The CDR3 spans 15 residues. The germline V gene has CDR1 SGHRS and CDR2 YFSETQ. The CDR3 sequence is CASSLVGTAHNEQFF. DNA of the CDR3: TGCGCCAGCAGCTTGGTAGGGACAGCCCACAATGAGCAGTTCTTC.

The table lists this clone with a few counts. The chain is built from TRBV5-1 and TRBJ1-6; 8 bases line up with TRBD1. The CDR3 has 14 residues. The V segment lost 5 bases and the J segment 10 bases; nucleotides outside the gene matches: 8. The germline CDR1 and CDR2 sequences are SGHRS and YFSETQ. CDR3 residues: CASSRAGGVSPLHF. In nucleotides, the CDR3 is TGCGCCAGCAGTCGCGCAGGGGGCGTCTCACCCCTCCACTTT.

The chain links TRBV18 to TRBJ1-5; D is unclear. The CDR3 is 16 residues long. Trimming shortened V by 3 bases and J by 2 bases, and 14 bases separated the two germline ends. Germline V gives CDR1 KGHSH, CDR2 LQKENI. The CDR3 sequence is CASSPEGGGRNQPQHF. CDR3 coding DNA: TGTGCCAGCTCACCGGAGGGAGGAGGGCGCAATCAGCCCCAGCATTTT.

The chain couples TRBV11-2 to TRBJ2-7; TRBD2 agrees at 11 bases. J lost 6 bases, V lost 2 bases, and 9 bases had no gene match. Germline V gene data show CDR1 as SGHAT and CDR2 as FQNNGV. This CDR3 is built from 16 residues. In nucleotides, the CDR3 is TGTGCCAGCAGCTTAAACCGACTAGCGGGACTCTCCGAGCAGTACTTC. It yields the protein CASSLNRLAGLSEQYF.

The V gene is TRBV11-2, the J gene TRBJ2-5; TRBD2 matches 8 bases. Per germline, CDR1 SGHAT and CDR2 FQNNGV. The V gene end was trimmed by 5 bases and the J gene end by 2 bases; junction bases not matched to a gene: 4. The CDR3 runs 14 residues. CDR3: CASSDPGGQETQYF. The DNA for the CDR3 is TGTGCCAGCAGCGATCCGGGGGGGCAAGAGACCCAGTACTTC.

CDR3 coding DNA: TGTGCCAGCAGTGCTCTAGCTTACCCCTACGAGCAGTACTTC. Encoded protein: CASSALAYPYEQYF. The V and J genes are TRBV6-1 and TRBJ2-7, with a tentative D call TRBD2 (5 bases). CDR3 length: 14 amino acids. The germline V and J ends were trimmed by 4 bases and 2 bases, with 12 bases remaining between them. CDR1 and CDR2 from the germline V gene are MNHNS and SASEGT.

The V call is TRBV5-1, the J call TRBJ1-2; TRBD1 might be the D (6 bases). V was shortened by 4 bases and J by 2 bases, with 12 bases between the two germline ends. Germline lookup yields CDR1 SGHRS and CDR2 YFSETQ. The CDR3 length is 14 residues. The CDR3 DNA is TGCGCCAGCAGCCAAAGGCAGGGGAACTATGGCTACACCTTC. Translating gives CASSQRQGNYGYTF.

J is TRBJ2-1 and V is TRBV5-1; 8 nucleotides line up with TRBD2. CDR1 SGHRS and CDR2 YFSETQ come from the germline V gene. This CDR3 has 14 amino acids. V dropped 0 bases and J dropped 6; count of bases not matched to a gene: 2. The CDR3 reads CASSLERGLNEQFF. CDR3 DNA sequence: TGCGCCAGCAGCTTGGAGCGGGGGCTCAATGAGCAGTTCTTC.

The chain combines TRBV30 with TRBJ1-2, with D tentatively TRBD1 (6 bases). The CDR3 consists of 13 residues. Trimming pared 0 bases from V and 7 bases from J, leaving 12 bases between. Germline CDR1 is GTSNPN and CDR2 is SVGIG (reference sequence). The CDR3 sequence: CAWSVQQQGGYTF. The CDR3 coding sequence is TGTGCCTGGAGTGTACAGCAACAGGGTGGCTACACCTTC.

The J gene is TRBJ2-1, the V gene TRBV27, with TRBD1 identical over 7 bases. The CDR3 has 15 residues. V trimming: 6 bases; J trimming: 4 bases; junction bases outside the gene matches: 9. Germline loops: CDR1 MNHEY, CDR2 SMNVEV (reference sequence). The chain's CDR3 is CASSDRAPYYNEQFF. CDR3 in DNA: TGTGCCAGCAGCGACAGGGCTCCCTATTACAATGAGCAGTTCTTC.

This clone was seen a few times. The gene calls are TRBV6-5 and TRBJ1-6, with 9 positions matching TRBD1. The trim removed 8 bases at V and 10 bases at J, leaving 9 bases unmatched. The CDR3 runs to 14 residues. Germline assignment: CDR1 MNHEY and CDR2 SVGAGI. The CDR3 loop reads CASQGQGGYSPLHF. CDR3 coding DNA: TGTGCCAGCCAGGGACAGGGAGGTTACTCACCCCTCCACTTT.

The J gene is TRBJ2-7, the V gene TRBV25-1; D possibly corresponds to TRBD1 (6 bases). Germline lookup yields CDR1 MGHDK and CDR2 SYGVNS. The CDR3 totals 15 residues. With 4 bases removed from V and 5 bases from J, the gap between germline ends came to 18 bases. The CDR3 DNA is TGTGCCAGCAGTGTTCCCCAGGGGATCCAGAACGAGCAGTACTTC. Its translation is CASSVPQGIQNEQYF.

CDR3 nucleotide sequence: TGTGCCAGCAGCTCTACAGGGGGGGCGATGAACACTGAAGCTTTCTTT. This gives the protein CASSSTGGAMNTEAFF. The chain employs TRBV11-2 and TRBJ1-1; 8 positions agree with TRBD1. The CDR3 length is 16 residues. Germline V gene sequence: CDR1 SGHAT, CDR2 FQNNGV. The J segment lost 0 bases and the V segment lost 4 bases, leaving 7 bases of the junction unmatched.

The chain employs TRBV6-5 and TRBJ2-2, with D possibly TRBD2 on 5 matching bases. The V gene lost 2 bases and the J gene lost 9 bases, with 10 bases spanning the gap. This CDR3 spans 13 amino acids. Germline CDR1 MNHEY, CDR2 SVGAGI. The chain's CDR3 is CASSYGRVRELFF. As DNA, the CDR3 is TGTGCCAGCAGTTACGGGCGGGTGAGGGAGCTGTTTTTT.

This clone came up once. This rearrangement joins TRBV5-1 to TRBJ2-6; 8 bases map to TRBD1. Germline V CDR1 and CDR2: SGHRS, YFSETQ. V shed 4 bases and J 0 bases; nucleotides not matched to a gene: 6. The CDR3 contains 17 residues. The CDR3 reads CASSAWDRSSGANVLTF. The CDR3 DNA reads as TGCGCCAGCAGCGCCTGGGACAGGAGCTCTGGGGCCAACGTCCTGACTTTC.

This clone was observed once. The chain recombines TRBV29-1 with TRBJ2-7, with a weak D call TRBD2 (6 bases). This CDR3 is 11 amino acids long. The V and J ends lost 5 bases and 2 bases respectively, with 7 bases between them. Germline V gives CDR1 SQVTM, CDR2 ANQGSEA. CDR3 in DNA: TGCAGCGTTTCGGGAGCCTACGAGCAGTACTTC. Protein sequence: CSVSGAYEQYF.

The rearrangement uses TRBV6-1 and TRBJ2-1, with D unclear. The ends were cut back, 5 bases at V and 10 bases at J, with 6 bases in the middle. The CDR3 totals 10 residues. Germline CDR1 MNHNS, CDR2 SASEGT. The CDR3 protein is CASSLREQFF. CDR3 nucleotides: TGTGCCAGCAGTCTCAGGGAGCAGTTCTTC.

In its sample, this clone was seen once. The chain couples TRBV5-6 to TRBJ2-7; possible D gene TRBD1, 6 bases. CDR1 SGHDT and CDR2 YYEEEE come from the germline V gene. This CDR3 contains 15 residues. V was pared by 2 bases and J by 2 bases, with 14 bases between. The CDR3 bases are TGTGCCAGCAGCTTTGGCGGACAGTCAACCTACGAGCAGTACTTC. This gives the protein CASSFGGQSTYEQYF.

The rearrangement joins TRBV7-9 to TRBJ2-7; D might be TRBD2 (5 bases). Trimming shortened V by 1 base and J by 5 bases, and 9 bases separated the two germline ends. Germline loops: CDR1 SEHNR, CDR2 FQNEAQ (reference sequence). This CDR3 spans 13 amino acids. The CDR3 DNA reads TGTGCCAGCAGCTTAGGTCGGACTGACGAGCAGTACTTC. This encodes CASSLGRTDEQYF.

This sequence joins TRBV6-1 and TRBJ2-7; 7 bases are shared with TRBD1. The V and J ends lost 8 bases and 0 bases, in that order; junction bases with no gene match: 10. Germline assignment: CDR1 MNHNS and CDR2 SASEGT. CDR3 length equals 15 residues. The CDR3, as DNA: TGTGCCAGCGACCACGGGGCAGGGGGCTCCTACGAGCAGTACTTC. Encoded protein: CASDHGAGGSYEQYF.

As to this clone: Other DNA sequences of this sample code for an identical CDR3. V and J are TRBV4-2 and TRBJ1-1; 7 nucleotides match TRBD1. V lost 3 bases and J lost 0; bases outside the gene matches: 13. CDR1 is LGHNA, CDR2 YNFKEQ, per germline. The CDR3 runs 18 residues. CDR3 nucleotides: TGTGCCAGCAGCCAGTTGACAGGGAAGGGGAGGATGAACACTGAAGCTTTCTTT. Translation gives CASSQLTGKGRMNTEAFF.

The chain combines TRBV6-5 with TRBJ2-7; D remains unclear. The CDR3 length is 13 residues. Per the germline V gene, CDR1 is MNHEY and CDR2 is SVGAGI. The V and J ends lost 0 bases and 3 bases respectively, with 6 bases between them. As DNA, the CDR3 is TGTGCCAGCAGTTACTCCCAGGTCTACGAGCAGTACTTC. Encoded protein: CASSYSQVYEQYF.

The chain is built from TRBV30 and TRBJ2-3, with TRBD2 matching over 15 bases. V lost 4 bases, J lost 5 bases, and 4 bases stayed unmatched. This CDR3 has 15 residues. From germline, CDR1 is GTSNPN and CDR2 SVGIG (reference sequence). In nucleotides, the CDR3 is TGTGCCTGGACCACGGGACTAGCGGGGGGAGATACGCAGTATTTT. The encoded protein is CAWTTGLAGGDTQYF.

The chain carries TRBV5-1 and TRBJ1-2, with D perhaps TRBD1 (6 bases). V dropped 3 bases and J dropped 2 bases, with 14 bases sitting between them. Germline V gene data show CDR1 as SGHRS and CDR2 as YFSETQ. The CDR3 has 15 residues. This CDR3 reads CASSSSGTPNYGYTF. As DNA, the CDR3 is TGCGCCAGCAGCTCGTCGGGGACACCGAACTATGGCTACACCTTC.

CDR3 sequence: CATSSPSGVWGAGYQPQHF. The CDR3 nucleotides read TGTGCCACCAGCAGTCCTTCAGGGGTTTGGGGCGCAGGCTATCAGCCCCAGCATTTT. This chain uses TRBV15 with TRBJ1-5; maybe TRBD1 (6 bases). Germline CDR1 LNHNV, CDR2 YYDKDF (reference sequence). Trimming removed 3 bases from V and 5 bases from J, with 26 bases in between. The CDR3 sequence is 19 residues long.

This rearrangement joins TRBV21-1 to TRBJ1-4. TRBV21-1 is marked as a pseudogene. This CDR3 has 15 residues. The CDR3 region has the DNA TGTGCCGCTGCGGGACTCAAGTCAACTAATGAAAAACTGTTTTTT. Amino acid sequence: CAAAGLKSTNEKLFF.